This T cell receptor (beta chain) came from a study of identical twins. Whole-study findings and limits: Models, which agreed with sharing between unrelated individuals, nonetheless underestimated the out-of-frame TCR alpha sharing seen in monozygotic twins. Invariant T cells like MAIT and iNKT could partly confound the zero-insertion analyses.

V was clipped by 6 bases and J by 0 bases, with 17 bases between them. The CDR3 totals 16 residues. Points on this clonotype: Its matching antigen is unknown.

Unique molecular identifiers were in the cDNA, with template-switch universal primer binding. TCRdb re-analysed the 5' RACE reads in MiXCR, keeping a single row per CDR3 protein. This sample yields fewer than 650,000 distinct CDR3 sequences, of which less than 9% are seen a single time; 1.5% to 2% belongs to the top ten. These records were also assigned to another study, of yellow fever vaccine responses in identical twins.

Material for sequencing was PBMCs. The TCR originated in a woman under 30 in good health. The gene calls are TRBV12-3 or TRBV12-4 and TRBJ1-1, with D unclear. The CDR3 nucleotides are TGTGCCAGCAGGTCGACATACACGAACATGAACACTGAAGCTTTCTTT. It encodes CASRSTYTNMNTEAFF.